These 24 T cell receptor beta chains share one sample of origin, sequenced in a study of blood T cell repertoires in COVID-19. TCRdb's copy holds only in-frame clones and misses some; the assay was immunoSEQ multiplex PCR. Of under 200,000 clones in the sample, about 90% were seen once. Sequenced input: peripheral blood. These receptors were collected from a man between 60 and 75 years old with active or convalescent COVID-19.

As for this clone: This CDR3 is also generated by other DNA sequences in the sample. The CDR3 protein is CASSQGSGSGNTIYF. CDR3 in DNA: TGTGCCAGCTCGCAGGGGTCGGGGTCTGGAAACACCATATATTTT. This rearrangement joins TRBV6-5 to TRBJ1-3, with a weak D call TRBD1 (6 bases). The CDR3 is 15 amino acids. The V gene's germline CDR1 is MNHEY and CDR2 SVGAGI. Trimming removed 8 bases from V and 1 base from J, with 15 bases in between.

This clone was recorded many times. This chain connects TRBV2 to TRBJ2-7; TRBD1 matches at 10 bases. The CDR3 consists of 15 residues. Trimming took 3 bases from V and 3 from J; bases not matched to a gene: 5. Germline CDR1 is SNHLY and CDR2 is FYNNEI. For the CDR3, the DNA is TGTGCCAGCAGTGATAACGACAGGGGGCTCTACGAGCAGTACTTC. Its translation: CASSDNDRGLYEQYF.

This chain connects TRBV7-2 to TRBJ2-7; the match to TRBD1 covers 8 bases. Trimming at V came to 1 base and at J to 4 bases, leaving 3 bases not matched to a gene. The CDR3 runs to 14 residues. Germline CDR1 and CDR2: SGHTA and FQGNSA. For the CDR3, the DNA is TGTGCCAGCAGCTTAGTCCAGGGGGCTTACGAGCAGTACTTC. This gives the protein CASSLVQGAYEQYF.

This sequence joins TRBV7-2 and TRBJ2-7; the match to TRBD2 covers 9 bases. V dropped 2 bases and J dropped 5; count of bases not matched to a gene: 7. Germline CDR1 is SGHTA and CDR2 is FQGNSA. The CDR3 sequence is 15 residues long. The CDR3 DNA is TGTGCCAGCAGCTTATGGGTGCGGGGGGGCAACGAGCAGTACTTC. Its translation is CASSLWVRGGNEQYF.

V usage is TRBV9 and J usage is TRBJ1-6; maybe TRBD1 (5 bases). V was clipped by 0 bases and J by 3 bases, with 10 bases between them. Germline CDR1 SGDLS, CDR2 YYNGEE. The CDR3 has 16 amino acids. As DNA, the CDR3 is TGTGCCAGCAGCGTAGGAATGGGGGGCTATAATTCACCCCTCCACTTT. Amino acid sequence: CASSVGMGGYNSPLHF.

The V call is TRBV19, the J call TRBJ2-3; D unresolved. The CDR3 has 14 residues. Germline-derived CDR1 and CDR2 are LNHDA and SQIVND (reference sequence). The V end lost 2 bases, the J end lost 0 bases, and 6 bases lay between the germline ends. CDR3 sequence reads: CASSIHRSTDTQYF. CDR3 DNA: TGTGCCAGTAGTATACACAGAAGCACAGATACGCAGTATTTT.

The gene calls are TRBV5-1 and TRBJ1-5; D gene uncertain. The CDR3 has 13 residues. The germline gives CDR1 SGHRS, CDR2 YFSETQ. The V end lost 2 bases, the J end lost 5 bases, and 8 bases lay between the germline ends. CDR3 residues: CASSFGADQPQHF. The CDR3 DNA is TGCGCCAGCAGCTTTGGAGCGGATCAGCCCCAGCATTTT. Supplemented by reference TRBV5-1 and TRBJ1-5, the full variable domain reads KAGVTQTPRYLIKTRGQQVTLSCSPISGHRSVSWYQQTPGQGLQFLFEYFSETQRNKGNFPGRFSGRQFSNSRSEMNVSTLELGDSALYLCASSFGADQPQHFGDGTRLSIL.

Of note for this clone: Other DNA sequences of this sample code for an identical CDR3. The chain combines TRBV7-2 with TRBJ1-5, with TRBD1 matching over 7 bases. This CDR3 comprises 13 residues. CDR1 is SGHTA, CDR2 FQGNSA, per germline. V dropped 3 bases and J dropped 7; count of bases not matched to a gene: 3. DNA of the CDR3: TGTGCCAGCAGCTTCACAGGGGTCCAGCCCCAGCATTTT. Protein sequence: CASSFTGVQPQHF.

In its sample, this clone was seen once. The chain carries TRBV27 and TRBJ1-1; the match to TRBD1 covers 10 bases. Germline-derived CDR1 and CDR2 are MNHEY and SMNVEV (reference sequence). J gave up 10 bases and V 1 base, and 21 bases lay outside the gene matches. The CDR3 runs 19 residues. CDR3 bases: TGTGCCAGCAGTTTATTTTCCCCCCGGGACAGGGGTTCGTTTATGGGAGCTTTCTTT. Encoded protein: CASSLFSPRDRGSFMGAFF.

The chain carries TRBV5-1 and TRBJ1-2; D not certain. CDR3 length: 13 amino acids. The V gene's germline CDR1 is SGHRS and CDR2 YFSETQ. V gave up 0 bases and J gave up 6 bases, with 9 bases separating them. The CDR3 here is CASSLDMRNGYTF. DNA for the CDR3: TGCGCCAGCAGCTTGGATATGAGGAATGGCTACACCTTC.

The V gene is TRBV7-9, the J gene TRBJ1-4; D possibly corresponds to TRBD1 (6 bases). V was clipped by 1 base and J by 0 bases, with 12 bases between them. The germline gives CDR1 SEHNR, CDR2 FQNEAQ (reference sequence). The CDR3 runs to 17 residues. In DNA, the CDR3 is TGTGCCAGCAGCTTAGGGACAGCCTTATCAACTAATGAAAAACTGTTTTTT. Its protein product is CASSLGTALSTNEKLFF.

This chain uses TRBV5-1 with TRBJ2-3; 7 bases map to TRBD1. The CDR3 is 15 amino acids. V was pared by 0 bases and J by 1 base, with 2 bases of the junction left unmatched. The germline gives CDR1 SGHRS, CDR2 YFSETQ. As DNA, the CDR3 is TGCGCCAGCAGCTTGGAGGGGGCTGGCACAGATACGCAGTATTTT. The encoded protein is CASSLEGAGTDTQYF. The full variable domain, rest sourced from reference TRBV5-1 and TRBJ2-3, is KAGVTQTPRYLIKTRGQQVTLSCSPISGHRSVSWYQQTPGQGLQFLFEYFSETQRNKGNFPGRFSGRQFSNSRSEMNVSTLELGDSALYLCASSLEGAGTDTQYFGPGTRLTVL.

The chain is built from TRBV9 and TRBJ2-3; possibly TRBD1 for D (6 bases). V lost 0 bases to trimming and J lost 4 bases, with 21 bases between them. The CDR3 is 18 residues long. Germline-derived CDR1 and CDR2 are SGDLS and YYNGEE. CDR3 coding DNA: TGTGCCAGCAGCGTAGCTGATGAAGGGACACCCTGGGCAGATACGCAGTATTTT. This sequence encodes CASSVADEGTPWADTQYF.

The gene calls are TRBV2 and TRBJ2-3, with 9 bases lining up with TRBD2. Germline trimming cut 6 bases from V and 1 base from J; bases unmatched to any gene: 2. The CDR3 consists of 14 residues. Germline V gene lookup returns CDR1 SNHLY and CDR2 FYNNEI. CDR3 region: CASSSSGGTDTQYF. CDR3 DNA: TGTGCCAGCAGCTCTAGCGGGGGCACAGATACGCAGTATTTT.

This chain joins TRBV11-2 and TRBJ1-6, with unresolved D. V was shortened by 2 bases and J by 9 bases, with 14 bases between the two germline ends. The CDR3 runs to 15 residues. Germline V gene lookup returns CDR1 SGHAT and CDR2 FQNNGV. As DNA, the CDR3 is TGTGCCAGCAGCTTACTGGGGTTCGGGAGTTCACCCCTCCACTTT. Residues: CASSLLGFGSSPLHF.

V gene TRBV12-5 combines with J gene TRBJ1-3; TRBD1 is a possible D gene (5 bases). This CDR3 is 18 amino acids long. Trimming shortened V by 3 bases and J by 1 base, and 19 bases separated the two germline ends. The V gene's germline CDR1 is LGHNT and CDR2 FRNRAP. The CDR3, as DNA: TGTGCTAGTGGTTTAGCCCGGGGGGTTTGGGCTTCTGGAAACACCATATATTTT. It encodes CASGLARGVWASGNTIYF.

J is TRBJ1-1 and V is TRBV19; 9 bases are a match to TRBD1. V lost 6 bases and J lost 5; bases outside the gene matches: 7. CDR1 is LNHDA and CDR2 is SQIVND in the germline V gene (reference sequence). The CDR3 runs 14 residues. The CDR3, as DNA: TGTGCCAGTAGCCCGGGACAGGGTAATACTGAAGCTTTCTTT. This encodes CASSPGQGNTEAFF.

V and J are TRBV27 and TRBJ1-1, with D perhaps TRBD1 (5 bases). Trimming left V 4 bases short and J 4 bases short, with 10 bases between. Germline CDR1 and CDR2: MNHEY and SMNVEV (reference sequence). The CDR3 loop spans 13 amino acids. The CDR3 protein is CASSSWGGTEAFF. DNA of the CDR3: TGTGCCAGCAGTTCCTGGGGGGGCACTGAAGCTTTCTTT.

The chain uses TRBV5-6 and TRBJ1-6, with D perhaps matching TRBD1 (5 bases). Between the trimmed V and J ends, which lost 4 bases and 7 bases, there was a span of 12 bases. Germline V gene lookup returns CDR1 SGHDT and CDR2 YYEEEE. This CDR3 is 14 amino acids long. As DNA, the CDR3 is TGTGCCAGCAGCCTGGGACGGGGGAATTCACCCCTCCACTTT. This translates into CASSLGRGNSPLHF.

The chain couples TRBV7-8 to TRBJ1-1, with a tentative D call TRBD1 (5 bases). The germline gives CDR1 SGHVS, CDR2 FQNEAQ. V was cut by 1 base and J by 6 bases, with 24 bases left in between. The CDR3 runs 18 residues. The CDR3 here is CASSLGGRLGWVGAEAFF. The DNA of the CDR3 is TGTGCCAGCAGCTTAGGGGGCAGGCTGGGGTGGGTCGGAGCTGAAGCTTTCTTT.

The chain carries TRBV2 and TRBJ2-7, with D possibly TRBD1 on 8 matching bases. Looked up from germline, CDR1 is SNHLY and CDR2 is FYNNEI. This CDR3 region has 14 residues. Trimming took off 10 bases at V and 6 bases at J, with 22 bases between the two ends. CDR3 sequence reads: CATNLDREGPEQYF. CDR3 bases: TGTGCCACTAACTTGGACAGGGAGGGACCCGAGCAGTACTTC.

V and J are TRBV19 and TRBJ2-7; 9 positions agree with TRBD1. V trimming: 2 bases; J trimming: 5 bases; junction bases outside the gene matches: 10. Per germline, CDR1 LNHDA and CDR2 SQIVND (reference sequence). CDR3 length: 16 residues. The CDR3, as DNA: TGTGCCAGTAGTATAAGGGACAGGGCCCCAGGCCACGAGCAGTACTTC. It is translated as CASSIRDRAPGHEQYF.

This clone has only one observation. The chain links TRBV10-3 to TRBJ1-5; maybe TRBD1 (6 bases). The germline V and J ends were trimmed by 6 bases and 6 bases, with 12 bases remaining between them. CDR1 is ENHRY, CDR2 SYGVKD, per germline. The CDR3 totals 13 residues. The CDR3 loop is CAISQDSSQPQHF. CDR3 nucleotides: TGTGCCATCAGCCAGGACAGTTCTCAGCCCCAGCATTTT.

V usage is TRBV19 and J usage is TRBJ2-7, with 9 bases identical to TRBD1. The CDR3 extends over 17 amino acids. V was clipped by 4 bases and J by 2 bases; unmatched bases: 12. CDR1 and CDR2 from the germline V gene are LNHDA and SQIVND (reference sequence). CDR3 in amino acids: CASSTPQTTGGAYEQYF. The CDR3 region has the DNA TGTGCCAGTAGTACTCCTCAAACGACAGGGGGAGCCTACGAGCAGTACTTC.